This T cell receptor (beta chain) came from a study of shared clonotypes between healthy human individuals. Across the study: Donors had three CD4 naive, three CD4 memory, two CD8 naive and one CD8 memory plate apiece. Points from the study as a whole: It was anticipated that sequencing depth would influence how many clonotypes donors shared. Approximately 5.3% was the fraction of naive CD4 clonotypes found shared across a few donors.

Remarks on this clone: Its antigen is unknown. Other DNA sequences from this sample encode an identical CDR3 as well.

The CDR3 spans 13 residues. V was trimmed by 0 bases and J by 3 bases, leaving 8 bases between them. Germline loops: CDR1 GTSNPN, CDR2 SVGIG (reference sequence). Generated by immunoSEQ multiplex PCR, the TCRdb table keeps only in-frame clones and is missing some. The table has about 2.3 million clones, 85% to 95% seen once; the top ten hold under 0.45%. The chain combines TRBV30 with TRBJ1-1; D is perhaps TRBD1 (5 bases). The sample comprised naive CD4+ T cells from PBMCs. Subset meaning: CD45RA+ positively selected. The clonotype comes from a man aged 18 to 29 in good health. Some clones in this sample may be carry-over from other donors' samples. The CDR3 sequence is CAWSVRGDTEAFF. The DNA of the CDR3 is TGTGCCTGGAGTGTACGGGGGGACACTGAAGCTTTCTTT.